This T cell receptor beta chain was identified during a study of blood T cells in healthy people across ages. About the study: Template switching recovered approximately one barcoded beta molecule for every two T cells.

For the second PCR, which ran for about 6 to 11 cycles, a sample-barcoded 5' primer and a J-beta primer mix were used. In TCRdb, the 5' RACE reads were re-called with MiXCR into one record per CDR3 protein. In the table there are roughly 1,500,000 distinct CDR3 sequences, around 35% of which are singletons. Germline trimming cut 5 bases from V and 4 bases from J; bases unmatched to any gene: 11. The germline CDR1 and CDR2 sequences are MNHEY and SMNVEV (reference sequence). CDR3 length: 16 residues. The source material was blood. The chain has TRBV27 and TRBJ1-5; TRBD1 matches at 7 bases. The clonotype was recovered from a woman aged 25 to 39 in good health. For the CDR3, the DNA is TGTGCCAGCAGTCCCAGCAGGGGGGCGGGGAATCAGCCCCAGCATTTT. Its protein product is CASSPSRGAGNQPQHF.